This TCR beta chain was sequenced during a study of T cells in Graves' hyperthyroidism and ophthalmopathy. Study details: At initial diagnosis, before any treatment had begun, peripheral blood was obtained.

The study, taken as a whole, reports: Most thyroid clonotypes expanded above 0.001 were also detected in blood. Separation of ophthalmopathy from stable hyperthyroidism was achieved by a 13 V-J model.

In its sample, this clonotype was seen many times. Its target is unknown. Amplification yielded TCR beta CDR3 regions, with RNA transcripts as the source. First-round RT-PCR of the TCR CDR3 relied on the HTBI primer set. MiXCR, run by TCRdb on the multiplex PCR reads, gives a single entry per CDR3 protein. The table includes some 740,000 distinct CDR3 sequences, 14% detected once. Trimming shortened V by 3 bases and J by 3 bases, and 12 bases separated the two germline ends. The CDR3 loop spans 16 amino acids. Germline CDR1 MNHEY, CDR2 SMNVEV (reference sequence). Sequencing used blood. The receptor's source is a woman under 30 with Graves' hyperthyroidism. The chain uses TRBV27 and TRBJ2-6, with no clear D. The CDR3 region has the DNA TGTGCCAGCAGTTTTTCCCCGGGTTTTGGGGCCAACGTCCTGACTTTC. It yields the protein CASSFSPGFGANVLTF. The full variable domain, completed using reference TRBV27 and TRBJ2-6, is EAQVTQNPRYLITVTGKKLTVTCSQNMNHEYMSWYRQDPGLGLRQIYYSMNVEVTDKGDVPEGYKVSRKEKRNFPLILESPSPNQTSLYFCASSFSPGFGANVLTFGAGSRLTVL.